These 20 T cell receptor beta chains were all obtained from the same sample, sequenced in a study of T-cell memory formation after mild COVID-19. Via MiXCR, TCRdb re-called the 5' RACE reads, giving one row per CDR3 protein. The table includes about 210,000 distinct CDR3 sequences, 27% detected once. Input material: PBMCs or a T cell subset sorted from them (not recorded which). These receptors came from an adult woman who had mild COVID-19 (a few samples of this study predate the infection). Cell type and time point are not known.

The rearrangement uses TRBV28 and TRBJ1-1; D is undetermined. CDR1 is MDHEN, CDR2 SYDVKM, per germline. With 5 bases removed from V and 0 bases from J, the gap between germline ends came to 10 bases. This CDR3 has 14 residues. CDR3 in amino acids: CASSAGRVNTEAFF. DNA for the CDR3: TGTGCCAGCAGTGCTGGACGGGTGAACACTGAAGCTTTCTTT.

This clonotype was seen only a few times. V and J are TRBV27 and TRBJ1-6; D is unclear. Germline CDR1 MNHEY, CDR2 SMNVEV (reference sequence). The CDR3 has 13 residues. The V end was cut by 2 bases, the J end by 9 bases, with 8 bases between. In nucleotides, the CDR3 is TGTGCCAGCAGTTTAGTGGGGATTTCACCCCTCCACTTT. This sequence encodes CASSLVGISPLHF.

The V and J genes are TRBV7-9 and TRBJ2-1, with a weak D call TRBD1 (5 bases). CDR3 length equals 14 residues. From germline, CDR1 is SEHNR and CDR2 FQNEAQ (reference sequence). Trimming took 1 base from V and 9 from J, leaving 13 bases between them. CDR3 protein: CASSLEWGPSEQFF. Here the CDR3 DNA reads TGTGCCAGCAGCTTAGAATGGGGCCCCAGTGAGCAGTTCTTC. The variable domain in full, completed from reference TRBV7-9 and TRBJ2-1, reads DTGVSQNPRHKITKRGQNVTFRCDPISEHNRLYWYRQTLGQGPEFLTYFQNEAQLEKSRLLSDRFSAERPKGSFSTLEIQRTEQGDSAMYLCASSLEWGPSEQFFGPGTRLTVL.

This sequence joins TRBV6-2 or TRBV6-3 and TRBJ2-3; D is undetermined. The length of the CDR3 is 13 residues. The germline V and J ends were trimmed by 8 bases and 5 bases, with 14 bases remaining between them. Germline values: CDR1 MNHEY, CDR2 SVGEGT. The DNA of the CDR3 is TGTGCCAGCTACAGTCCCCCTGGAGATACGCAGTATTTT. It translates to CASYSPPGDTQYF.

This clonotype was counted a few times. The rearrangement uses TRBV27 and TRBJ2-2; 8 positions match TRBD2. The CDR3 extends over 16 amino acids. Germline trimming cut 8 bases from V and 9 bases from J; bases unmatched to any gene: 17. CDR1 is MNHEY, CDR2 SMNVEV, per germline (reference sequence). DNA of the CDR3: TGTGCCAGCTGGCGAGCGGGGGCTTCGGTCGGGAGGGAGCTGTTTTTT. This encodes CASWRAGASVGRELFF.

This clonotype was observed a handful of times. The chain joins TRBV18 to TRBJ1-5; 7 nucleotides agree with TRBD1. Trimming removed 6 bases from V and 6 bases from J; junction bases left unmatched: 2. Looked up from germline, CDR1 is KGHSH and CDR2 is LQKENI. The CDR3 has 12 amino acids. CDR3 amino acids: CASSEGAQPQHF. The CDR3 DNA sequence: TGTGCCAGCTCCGAGGGGGCTCAGCCCCAGCATTTT.

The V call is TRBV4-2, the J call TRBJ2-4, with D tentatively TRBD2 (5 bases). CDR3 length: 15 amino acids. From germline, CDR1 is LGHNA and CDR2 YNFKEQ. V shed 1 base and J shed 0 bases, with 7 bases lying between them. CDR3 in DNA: TGTGCCAGCAGCCAAGTCGGAGGAGCCAAAAACATTCAGTACTTC. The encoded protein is CASSQVGGAKNIQYF.

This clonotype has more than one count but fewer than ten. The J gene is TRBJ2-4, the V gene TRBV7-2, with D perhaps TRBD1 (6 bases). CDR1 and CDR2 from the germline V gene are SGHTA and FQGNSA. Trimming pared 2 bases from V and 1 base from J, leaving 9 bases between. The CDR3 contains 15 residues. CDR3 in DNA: TGTGCCAGCAGCTTACCCACAGGGGCCAAAAACATTCAGTACTTC. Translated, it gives CASSLPTGAKNIQYF.

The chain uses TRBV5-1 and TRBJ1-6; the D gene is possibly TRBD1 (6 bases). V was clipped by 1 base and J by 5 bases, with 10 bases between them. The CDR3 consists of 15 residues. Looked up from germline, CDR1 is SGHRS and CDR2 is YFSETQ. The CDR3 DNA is TGCGCCAGCAGCTTGAGGACAGCCGATAATTCACCCCTCCACTTT. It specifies CASSLRTADNSPLHF. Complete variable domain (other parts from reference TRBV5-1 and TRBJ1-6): KAGVTQTPRYLIKTRGQQVTLSCSPISGHRSVSWYQQTPGQGLQFLFEYFSETQRNKGNFPGRFSGRQFSNSRSEMNVSTLELGDSALYLCASSLRTADNSPLHFGNGTRLTVT.

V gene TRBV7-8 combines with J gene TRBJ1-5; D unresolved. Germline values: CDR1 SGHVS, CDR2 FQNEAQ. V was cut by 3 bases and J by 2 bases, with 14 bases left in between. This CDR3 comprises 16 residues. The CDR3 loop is CASSFNGLAGNQPQHF. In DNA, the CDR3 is TGTGCCAGCAGCTTCAATGGGCTGGCGGGCAATCAGCCCCAGCATTTT.

CDR3 loop: CASSADRYNEQFF. The CDR3, as DNA: TGTGCCAGCAGCGCGGACAGATACAATGAGCAGTTCTTC. The chain combines TRBV3-1 with TRBJ2-1, with D maybe TRBD1 (6 bases). CDR3 length equals 13 residues. Trimming took 5 bases from V and 4 from J, leaving 9 bases between them. CDR1 is LGHDT, CDR2 YNNKEL, per germline (reference sequence).

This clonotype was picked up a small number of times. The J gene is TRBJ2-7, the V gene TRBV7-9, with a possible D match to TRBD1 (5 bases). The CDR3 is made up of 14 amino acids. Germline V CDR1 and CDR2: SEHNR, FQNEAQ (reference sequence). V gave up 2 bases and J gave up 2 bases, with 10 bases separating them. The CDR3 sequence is CASSLRGQTYEQYF. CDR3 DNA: TGTGCCAGCAGCTTACGAGGACAAACCTACGAGCAGTACTTC. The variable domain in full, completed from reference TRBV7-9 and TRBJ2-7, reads DTGVSQNPRHKITKRGQNVTFRCDPISEHNRLYWYRQTLGQGPEFLTYFQNEAQLEKSRLLSDRFSAERPKGSFSTLEIQRTEQGDSAMYLCASSLRGQTYEQYFGPGTRLTVT.

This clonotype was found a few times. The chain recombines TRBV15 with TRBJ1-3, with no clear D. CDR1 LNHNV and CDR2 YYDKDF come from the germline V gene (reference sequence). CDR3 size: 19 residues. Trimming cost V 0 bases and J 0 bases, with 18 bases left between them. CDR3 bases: TGTGCCACCAGCAGAGATGCGGGGTTGGTAATGAGCTCTGGAAACACCATATATTTT. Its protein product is CATSRDAGLVMSSGNTIYF.

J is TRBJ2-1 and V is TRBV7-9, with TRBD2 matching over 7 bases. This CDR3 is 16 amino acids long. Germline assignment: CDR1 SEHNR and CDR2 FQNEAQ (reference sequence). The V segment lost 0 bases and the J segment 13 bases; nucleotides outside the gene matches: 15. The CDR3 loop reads CASSLARVQASGIQFF. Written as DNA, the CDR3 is TGTGCCAGCAGCTTAGCGAGAGTGCAGGCTAGCGGTATCCAGTTCTTC.

The CDR3: CASSLIGDSPYGYTF. CDR3 DNA: TGTGCCAGCAGTTTAATTGGGGACAGCCCGTATGGCTACACCTTC. The V gene is TRBV12-3 or TRBV12-4, the J gene TRBJ1-2; 7 positions match TRBD1. CDR3 length equals 15 residues. Trimming cost V 2 bases and J 5 bases; bases outside gene matches: 8.

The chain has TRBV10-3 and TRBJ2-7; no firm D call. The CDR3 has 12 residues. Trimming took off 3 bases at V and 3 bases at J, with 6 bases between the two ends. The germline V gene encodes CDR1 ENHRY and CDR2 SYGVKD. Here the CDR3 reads CAISDRNYEQYF. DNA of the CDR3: TGTGCCATCAGTGACAGGAACTACGAGCAGTACTTC.

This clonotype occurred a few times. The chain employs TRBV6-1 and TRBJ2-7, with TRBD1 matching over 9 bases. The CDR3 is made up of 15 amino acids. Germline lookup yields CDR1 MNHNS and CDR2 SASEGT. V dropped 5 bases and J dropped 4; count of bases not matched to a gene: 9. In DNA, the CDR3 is TGTGCCAGCAGTCGGGACAGGGAGGCTTTTTACGAGCAGTACTTC. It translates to CASSRDREAFYEQYF.

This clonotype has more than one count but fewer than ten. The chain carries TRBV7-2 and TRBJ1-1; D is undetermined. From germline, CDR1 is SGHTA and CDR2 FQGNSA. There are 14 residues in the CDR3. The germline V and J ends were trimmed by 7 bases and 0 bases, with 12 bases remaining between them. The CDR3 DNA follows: TGTGCCAGCACCTATCTTGGGTTGAACACTGAAGCTTTCTTT. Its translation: CASTYLGLNTEAFF.

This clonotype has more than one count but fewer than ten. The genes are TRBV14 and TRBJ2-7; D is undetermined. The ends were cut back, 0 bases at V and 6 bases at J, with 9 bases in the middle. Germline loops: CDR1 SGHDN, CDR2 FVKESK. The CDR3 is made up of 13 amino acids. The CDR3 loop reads CASSQDWTLEQYF. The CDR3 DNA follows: TGTGCCAGCAGCCAAGATTGGACCCTCGAGCAGTACTTC. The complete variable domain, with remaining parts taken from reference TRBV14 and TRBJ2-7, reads EAGVTQFPSHSVIEKGQTVTLRCDPISGHDNLYWYRRVMGKEIKFLLHFVKESKQDESGMPNNRFLAERTGGTYSTLKVQPAELEDSGVYFCASSQDWTLEQYFGPGTRLTVT.

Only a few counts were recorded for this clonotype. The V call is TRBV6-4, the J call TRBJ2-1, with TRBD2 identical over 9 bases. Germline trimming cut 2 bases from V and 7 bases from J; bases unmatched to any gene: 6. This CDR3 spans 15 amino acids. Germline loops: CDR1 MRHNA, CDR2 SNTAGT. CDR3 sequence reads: CASSDGAGGFNEQFF. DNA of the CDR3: TGTGCCAGCAGTGACGGTGCGGGGGGGTTTAATGAGCAGTTCTTC.